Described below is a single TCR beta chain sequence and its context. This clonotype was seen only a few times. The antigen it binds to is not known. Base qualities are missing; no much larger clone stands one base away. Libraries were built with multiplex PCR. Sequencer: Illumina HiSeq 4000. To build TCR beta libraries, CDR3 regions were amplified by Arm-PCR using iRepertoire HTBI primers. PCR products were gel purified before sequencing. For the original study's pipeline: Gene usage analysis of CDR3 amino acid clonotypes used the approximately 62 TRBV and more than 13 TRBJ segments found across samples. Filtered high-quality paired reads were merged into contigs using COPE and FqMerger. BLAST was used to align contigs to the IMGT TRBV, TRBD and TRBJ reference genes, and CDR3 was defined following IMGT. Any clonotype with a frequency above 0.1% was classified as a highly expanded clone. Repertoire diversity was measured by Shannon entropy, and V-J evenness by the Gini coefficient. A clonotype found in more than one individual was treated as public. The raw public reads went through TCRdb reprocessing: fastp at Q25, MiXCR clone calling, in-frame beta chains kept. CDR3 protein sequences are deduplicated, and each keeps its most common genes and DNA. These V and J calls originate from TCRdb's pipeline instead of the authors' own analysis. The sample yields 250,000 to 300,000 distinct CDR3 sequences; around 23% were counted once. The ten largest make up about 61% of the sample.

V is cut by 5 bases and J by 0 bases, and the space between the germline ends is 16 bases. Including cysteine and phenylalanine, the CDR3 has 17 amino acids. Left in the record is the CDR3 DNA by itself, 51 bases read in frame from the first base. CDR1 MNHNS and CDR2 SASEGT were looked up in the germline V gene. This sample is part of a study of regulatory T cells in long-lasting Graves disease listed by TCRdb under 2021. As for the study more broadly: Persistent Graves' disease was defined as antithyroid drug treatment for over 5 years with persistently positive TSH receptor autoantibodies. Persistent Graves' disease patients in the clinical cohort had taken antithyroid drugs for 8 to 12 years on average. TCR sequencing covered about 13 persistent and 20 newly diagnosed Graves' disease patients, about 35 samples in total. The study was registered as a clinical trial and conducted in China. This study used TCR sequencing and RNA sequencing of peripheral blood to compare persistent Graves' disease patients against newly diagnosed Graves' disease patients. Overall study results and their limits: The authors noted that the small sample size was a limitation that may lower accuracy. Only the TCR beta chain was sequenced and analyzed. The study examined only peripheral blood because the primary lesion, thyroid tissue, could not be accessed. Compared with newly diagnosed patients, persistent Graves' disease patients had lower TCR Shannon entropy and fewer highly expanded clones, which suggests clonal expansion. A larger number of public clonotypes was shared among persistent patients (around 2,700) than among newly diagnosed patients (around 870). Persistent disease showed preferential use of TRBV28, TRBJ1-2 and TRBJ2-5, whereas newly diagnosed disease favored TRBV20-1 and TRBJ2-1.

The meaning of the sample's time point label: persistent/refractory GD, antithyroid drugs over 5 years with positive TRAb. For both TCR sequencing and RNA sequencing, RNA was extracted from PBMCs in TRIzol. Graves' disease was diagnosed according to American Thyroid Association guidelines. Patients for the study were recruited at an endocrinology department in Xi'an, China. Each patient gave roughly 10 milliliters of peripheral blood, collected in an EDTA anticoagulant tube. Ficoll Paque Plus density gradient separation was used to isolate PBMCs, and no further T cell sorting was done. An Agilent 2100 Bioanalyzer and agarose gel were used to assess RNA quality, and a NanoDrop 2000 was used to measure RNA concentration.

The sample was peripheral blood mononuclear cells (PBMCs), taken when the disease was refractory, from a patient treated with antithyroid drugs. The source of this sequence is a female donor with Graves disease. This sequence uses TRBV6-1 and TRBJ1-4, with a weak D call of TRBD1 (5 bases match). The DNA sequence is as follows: TGTGCCAGCAGTCCACCGACAGTAAGAGCAACTAATGAAAAACTGTTTTTT. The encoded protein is CASSPPTVRATNEKLFF.